Each of the 27 T cell receptor beta chains below was sequenced from the same sample in a study of identical twins. TCRdb called the 5' RACE reads again in MiXCR, with one record for every CDR3 protein. The sample lists about 720,000 distinct CDR3 sequences, 8.6% occurring once. Another study also made use of these data, one on yellow fever vaccine responses in identical twins.

The sample was PBMCs. The receptors shown here come from a woman aged 18-29 years in good health.

This clonotype was counted ten times or more. The J gene is TRBJ2-1, the V gene TRBV6-2 or TRBV6-3; 9 bases map to TRBD2. Looked up from germline, CDR1 is MNHEY and CDR2 is SVGEGT. The CDR3 extends over 16 amino acids. J was trimmed by 8 bases and V by 2 bases; bases with no gene match: 10. The CDR3 coding sequence is TGTGCCAGCAGTTACCTTGCTAGCGGGAAAGGGGATGAGCAGTTCTTC. Its translation is CASSYLASGKGDEQFF.

Ten or more counts support this clonotype. The chain recombines TRBV12-3 or TRBV12-4 with TRBJ2-7; D is unclear. Trimming took 3 bases from V and 3 from J, leaving 3 bases between them. The CDR3 sequence is 11 residues long. The CDR3 protein is CASSFGYEQYF. Here the CDR3 DNA reads TGTGCCAGCAGTTTTGGCTACGAGCAGTACTTC.

This clonotype was seen only a few times. The chain has TRBV7-9 and TRBJ2-1; no reliable D call. V lost 1 base and J lost 15, with 13 bases in between. Germline V gene sequence: CDR1 SEHNR, CDR2 FQNEAQ (reference sequence). This CDR3 has 12 residues. Here the CDR3 reads CASSLDTQRGFF. CDR3 nucleotide sequence: TGTGCCAGCAGCTTAGACACCCAGAGAGGGTTCTTC.

CDR3 amino acids: CASGGTGGRQETQYF. The DNA of the CDR3 is TGTGCCAGCGGGGGGACAGGGGGTCGGCAAGAGACCCAGTACTTC. The chain couples TRBV12-3 or TRBV12-4 to TRBJ2-5; 11 positions agree with TRBD1. The CDR3 is made up of 15 amino acids. V shed 8 bases and J 2 bases; nucleotides not matched to a gene: 7.

At least ten counts were recorded for this clonotype. The junction differs from germline at one of its ends, possibly a read error. CDR3 bases: TGCAGCGACGGGACTAGCTCCCAGAACTTC. Amino acids: CSDGTSSQNF. The chain is built from TRBV29-1 and TRBJ2-1; TRBD2 agrees at 9 bases. CDR1 and CDR2 (germline): SQVTM, ANQGSEA. The CDR3 sequence is 10 residues long.

This clonotype was detected a few times. The chain links TRBV14 to TRBJ2-3; D remains unclear. V gave up 0 bases and J gave up 1 base, with 8 bases separating them. Germline CDR1 is SGHDN and CDR2 is FVKESK. The CDR3 extends over 15 amino acids. The CDR3 DNA follows: TGTGCCAGCAGCCAAGATCTTTGGCGCACAGATACGCAGTATTTT. Amino acid sequence: CASSQDLWRTDTQYF.

The rearrangement joins TRBV20-1 to TRBJ2-3; 7 bases line up with TRBD2. This CDR3 comprises 15 residues. V lost 0 bases and J lost 4; bases outside the gene matches: 7. The germline CDR1 and CDR2 sequences are DFQATT and SNEGSKA (reference sequence). As DNA, the CDR3 is TGCAGTGCTAGAGAAGGAGGGAGGGCCGCAGATACGCAGTATTTT. Its protein is CSAREGGRAADTQYF.

The table lists this clonotype with many counts. The chain has TRBV6-5 and TRBJ2-3; no clear D gene. This CDR3 spans 15 amino acids. Germline-derived CDR1 and CDR2 are MNHEY and SVGAGI. The germline V and J ends were trimmed by 2 bases and 2 bases, with 11 bases remaining between them. CDR3 protein: CASSYQLGNTDTQYF. CDR3 sequence (DNA): TGTGCCAGCAGTTACCAATTAGGAAACACAGATACGCAGTATTTT.

About this clonotype: The junction departs from germline at one end; a sequencing error may be responsible. The chain couples TRBV30 to TRBJ2-3; 8 bases agree with TRBD2. CDR1 and CDR2 from the germline V gene are GTSNPN and SVGIG (reference sequence). The CDR3 sequence is 14 residues long. In nucleotides, the CDR3 is TGTGCCCGGAGGGTAGCGGGGAGCACAGATACGCAGTATTTT. This encodes CARRVAGSTDTQYF.

This clonotype was counted a few times. This chain connects TRBV6-1 to TRBJ2-6; D remains ambiguous. Germline V gives CDR1 MNHNS, CDR2 SASEGT. Trimming stripped 5 bases from V and 0 bases from J, with 20 bases between. The CDR3 has 19 amino acids. The CDR3 DNA is TGTGCCAGCAGTCCCGCACCGAAAACACAAGTCTCTGGGGCCAACGTCCTGACTTTC. This gives the protein CASSPAPKTQVSGANVLTF.

This clonotype was seen at least ten times. This chain connects TRBV5-1 to TRBJ2-3; no firm D call. The CDR3 runs 12 residues. Germline lookup yields CDR1 SGHRS and CDR2 YFSETQ. The V and J ends lost 4 bases and 2 bases respectively, with 5 bases between them. The CDR3 DNA reads as TGCGCCAGCAGCCAGCCCACAGATACGCAGTATTTT. Protein sequence: CASSQPTDTQYF.

This clonotype was picked up a small number of times. The chain uses TRBV20-1 and TRBJ2-7; 10 positions agree with TRBD2. The CDR3 is 17 amino acids. The germline V gene encodes CDR1 DFQATT and CDR2 SNEGSKA (reference sequence). Germline trimming cut 5 bases from V and 0 bases from J; bases unmatched to any gene: 13. The CDR3 protein is CSAVGEIAGGFSYEQYF. The CDR3 region has the DNA TGCAGTGCTGTAGGGGAGATAGCGGGGGGTTTCTCCTACGAGCAGTACTTC.

This clonotype has a count of ten or more. The rearrangement links TRBV2 to TRBJ1-5; no clear D. Germline V CDR1 and CDR2: SNHLY, FYNNEI. This CDR3 is 14 amino acids long. V lost 8 bases and J lost 1, with 12 bases in between. In DNA form, the CDR3 reads TGTGCCAGCGATGGGAGCGCGAGCAATCAGCCCCAGCATTTT. Encoded protein: CASDGSASNQPQHF.

The V gene is TRBV20-1, the J gene TRBJ2-7; D might be TRBD2 (6 bases). V lost 5 bases to trimming and J lost 0 bases, with 14 bases between them. The length of the CDR3 is 14 residues. Per the germline V gene, CDR1 is DFQATT and CDR2 is SNEGSKA (reference sequence). The CDR3 is CSAVAAGVSYEQYF. The CDR3 nucleotides read TGCAGTGCTGTAGCGGCCGGGGTCTCCTACGAGCAGTACTTC.

This clonotype was seen only a few times. This rearrangement joins TRBV18 to TRBJ2-7; no clear D gene. The CDR3 totals 14 residues. The germline V gene encodes CDR1 KGHSH and CDR2 LQKENI. The V end was cut by 0 bases, the J end by 3 bases, with 9 bases between. In DNA, the CDR3 is TGTGCCAGCTCACCACCAAGGGTACGCTACGAGCAGTACTTC. Protein sequence: CASSPPRVRYEQYF.

This rearrangement joins TRBV6-2 or TRBV6-3 to TRBJ1-1; 7 nucleotides line up with TRBD1. V gave up 6 bases and J gave up 10 bases; unmatched junction bases: 5. CDR3 length equals 11 residues. Germline CDR1 is MNHEY and CDR2 is SVGEGT. CDR3 DNA sequence: TGTGCCAGCAGCACAGGGGCGGGAGCTTTCTTT. Translation: CASSTGAGAFF.

The chain joins TRBV6-5 to TRBJ1-4, with 8 bases fitting TRBD1. Germline CDR1 reads MNHEY; CDR2 reads SVGAGI. Trimming at V came to 4 bases and at J to 7 bases, leaving 11 bases not matched to a gene. The CDR3 has 16 amino acids. CDR3 sequence (DNA): TGTGCCAGCAGTTCTGAGCAGGGGGCTTTTGTTGAAAAACTGTTTTTT. Translated, it gives CASSSEQGAFVEKLFF.

This clonotype was picked up many times. The chain joins TRBV9 to TRBJ1-5; perhaps TRBD1 as D (5 bases). The CDR3 covers 15 residues. The V end lost 4 bases, the J end lost 1 base, and 12 bases lay between the germline ends. Germline V gene sequence: CDR1 SGDLS, CDR2 YYNGEE. DNA for the CDR3: TGTGCCAGCAGCCGACAGTCGGCAAGCAATCAGCCCCAGCATTTT. It specifies CASSRQSASNQPQHF.

This clonotype was counted only a few times. The V call is TRBV10-3, the J call TRBJ2-1, with 9 bases matching TRBD2. Trimming removed 5 bases from V and 0 bases from J; junction bases left unmatched: 14. The CDR3 totals 19 residues. CDR1 is ENHRY, CDR2 SYGVKD, per germline. In nucleotides, the CDR3 is TGTGCCATCAGTCCAATCGGCGGGGGGGTACAAACCTCCTACAATGAGCAGTTCTTC. Its translation is CAISPIGGGVQTSYNEQFF.

This clonotype was detected ten times or more. The chain is built from TRBV5-1 and TRBJ2-1; 11 bases agree with TRBD2. The trim removed 3 bases at V and 6 bases at J, leaving 5 bases unmatched. Germline V gene sequence: CDR1 SGHRS, CDR2 YFSETQ. This CDR3 comprises 15 residues. In DNA form, the CDR3 reads TGCGCCAGCAGCTCAGGACTAGCGGGCCTCAATGAGCAGTTCTTC. Protein product: CASSSGLAGLNEQFF. Full variable domain (rest looked up from reference TRBV5-1 and TRBJ2-1): KAGVTQTPRYLIKTRGQQVTLSCSPISGHRSVSWYQQTPGQGLQFLFEYFSETQRNKGNFPGRFSGRQFSNSRSEMNVSTLELGDSALYLCASSSGLAGLNEQFFGPGTRLTVL.

This sequence joins TRBV7-8 and TRBJ2-5, with TRBD2 matching over 16 bases. Germline V lookup: CDR1 SGHVS, CDR2 FQNEAQ. There are 19 residues in the CDR3. V trimming: 1 base; J trimming: 4 bases; junction bases outside the gene matches: 9. This CDR3 reads CASSLGGGLAGGLGETQYF. CDR3 DNA sequence: TGTGCCAGCAGCTTAGGAGGGGGACTAGCGGGGGGGTTAGGAGAGACCCAGTACTTC.

In its sample, this clonotype was seen a few times. V usage is TRBV4-1 and J usage is TRBJ2-3; TRBD2 matches 7 bases. Trimming at V came to 3 bases and at J to 3 bases, leaving 6 bases not matched to a gene. The CDR3 extends over 15 amino acids. Germline V gene data show CDR1 as MGHRA and CDR2 as YSYEKL. Written as DNA, the CDR3 is TGCGCCAGCAGCCAGCGGGGGTCGGGTACAGATACGCAGTATTTT. This gives the protein CASSQRGSGTDTQYF.

This clonotype was picked up many times. J is TRBJ2-1 and V is TRBV15; TRBD1 might be the D (5 bases). The germline V and J ends were trimmed by 1 base and 6 bases, with 13 bases remaining between them. The CDR3 covers 15 residues. CDR1 and CDR2 from the germline V gene are LNHNV and YYDKDF (reference sequence). CDR3 loop: CATSRVQGSGNEQFF. The CDR3 nucleotides are TGTGCCACCAGCAGAGTTCAGGGCTCAGGCAATGAGCAGTTCTTC.

Only a few counts were recorded for this clonotype. V is TRBV3-1 and J is TRBJ2-3, with D perhaps TRBD2 (6 bases). The CDR3 extends over 15 amino acids. CDR1 and CDR2 (germline): LGHDT, YNNKEL (reference sequence). The germline V and J ends were trimmed by 3 bases and 6 bases, with 16 bases remaining between them. The chain's CDR3 is CASSHFSGERDTQYF. CDR3 nucleotide sequence: TGTGCCAGCAGCCACTTCTCGGGAGAGAGGGATACGCAGTATTTT.

This clonotype has at least ten counts. The chain is built from TRBV4-2 and TRBJ2-3; D unresolved. Germline V gene data show CDR1 as LGHNA and CDR2 as YNFKEQ. This CDR3 has 11 residues. Trimming took off 0 bases at V and 7 bases at J, with 2 bases between the two ends. CDR3 sequence: CASSQDHTQYF. DNA of the CDR3: TGTGCCAGCAGCCAAGATCATACGCAGTATTTT.

The CDR3 region has the DNA TGTGCCAGCTCACGGGCGGTGAGCTCCTACAATGAGCAGTTCTTC. Translated: CASSRAVSSYNEQFF. The genes are TRBV18 and TRBJ2-1; D gene uncertain. The germline V gene encodes CDR1 KGHSH and CDR2 LQKENI. The CDR3 consists of 15 residues. Trimming pared 4 bases from V and 0 bases from J, leaving 10 bases between.

There are a few counts of this clonotype. An end of the junction does not agree with germline; a read error may underlie this. The V gene is TRBV5-1, the J gene TRBJ2-7; D uncertain. CDR1 SGHRS and CDR2 YFSETQ come from the germline V gene. The CDR3 has 13 residues. The CDR3 nucleotides are TGCGCCAGCAGCGCCACAGTTTCCTCCGAGCAGTACTTC. Translating it yields CASSATVSSEQYF.